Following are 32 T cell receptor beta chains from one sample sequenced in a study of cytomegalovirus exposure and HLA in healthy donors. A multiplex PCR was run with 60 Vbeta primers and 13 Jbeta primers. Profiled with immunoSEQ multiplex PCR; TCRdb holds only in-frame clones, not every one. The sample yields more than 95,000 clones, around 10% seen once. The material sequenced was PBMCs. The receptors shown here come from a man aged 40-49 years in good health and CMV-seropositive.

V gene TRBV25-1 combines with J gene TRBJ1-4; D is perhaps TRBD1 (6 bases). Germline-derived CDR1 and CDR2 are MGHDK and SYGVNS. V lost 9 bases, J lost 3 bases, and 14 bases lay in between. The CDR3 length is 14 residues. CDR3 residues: CARPPGHSNEKLFF. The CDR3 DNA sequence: TGTGCCAGACCTCCGGGACATTCTAATGAAAAACTGTTTTTT.

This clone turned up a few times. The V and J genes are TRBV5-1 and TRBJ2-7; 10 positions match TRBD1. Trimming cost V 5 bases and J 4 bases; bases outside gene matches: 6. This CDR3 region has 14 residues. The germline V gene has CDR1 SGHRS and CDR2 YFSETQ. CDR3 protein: CASSLRDRGYEQYF. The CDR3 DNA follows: TGCGCCAGCAGTCTGCGGGACAGGGGTTACGAGCAGTACTTC.

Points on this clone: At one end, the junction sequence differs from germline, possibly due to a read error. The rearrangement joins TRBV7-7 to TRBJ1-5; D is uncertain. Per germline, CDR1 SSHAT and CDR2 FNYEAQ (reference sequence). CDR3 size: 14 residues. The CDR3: CASSSSRRNQPQHF. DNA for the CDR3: TGTGCTAGCAGCTCTAGCCGAAGGAATCAGCCCCAGCATTTT. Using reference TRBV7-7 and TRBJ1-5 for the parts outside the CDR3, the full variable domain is GAGVSQSPRYKVTKRGQDVTLRCDPISSHATLYWYQQALGQGPEFLTYFNYEAQPDKSGLPSDRFSAERPEGSISTLTIQRTEQRDSAMYRCASSSSRRNQPQHFGDGTRLSIL.

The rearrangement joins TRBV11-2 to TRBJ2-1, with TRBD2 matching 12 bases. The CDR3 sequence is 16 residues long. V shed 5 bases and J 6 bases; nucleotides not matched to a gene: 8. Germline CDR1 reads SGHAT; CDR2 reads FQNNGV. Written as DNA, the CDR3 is TGTGCCAGCAGCCTCCTAGCGGGAGGGGGCGTCAATGAGCAGTTCTTC. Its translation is CASSLLAGGGVNEQFF.

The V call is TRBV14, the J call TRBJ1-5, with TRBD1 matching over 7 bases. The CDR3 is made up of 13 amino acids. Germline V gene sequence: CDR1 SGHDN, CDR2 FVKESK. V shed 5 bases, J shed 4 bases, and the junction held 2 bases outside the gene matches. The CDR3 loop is CASSLQGNQPQHF. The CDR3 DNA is TGTGCCAGCAGCTTACAGGGGAATCAGCCCCAGCATTTT.

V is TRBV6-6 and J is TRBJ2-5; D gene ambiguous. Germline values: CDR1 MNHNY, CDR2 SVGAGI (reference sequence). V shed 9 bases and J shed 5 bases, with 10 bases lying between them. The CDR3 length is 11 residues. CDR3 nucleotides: TGTGCCAGAAGACAACGGGAGACCCAGTACTTC. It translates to CARRQRETQYF.

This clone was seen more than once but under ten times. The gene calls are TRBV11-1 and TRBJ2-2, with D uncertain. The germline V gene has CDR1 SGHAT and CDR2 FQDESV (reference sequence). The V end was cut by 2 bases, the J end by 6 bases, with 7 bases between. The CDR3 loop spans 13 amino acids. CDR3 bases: TGTGCCAGCAGCTTAAGTGGAGCCGGGGAGCTGTTTTTT. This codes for CASSLSGAGELFF.

CDR3 sequence reads: CASSSGIGDSNQPQHF. In DNA, the CDR3 is TGTGCCAGCAGTTCCGGCATCGGAGACAGCAATCAGCCCCAGCATTTT. The chain employs TRBV6-5 and TRBJ1-5; D is ambiguous. The CDR3 contains 16 residues. Germline lookup yields CDR1 MNHEY and CDR2 SVGAGI. Trimming took 4 bases from V and 1 from J, leaving 14 bases between them.

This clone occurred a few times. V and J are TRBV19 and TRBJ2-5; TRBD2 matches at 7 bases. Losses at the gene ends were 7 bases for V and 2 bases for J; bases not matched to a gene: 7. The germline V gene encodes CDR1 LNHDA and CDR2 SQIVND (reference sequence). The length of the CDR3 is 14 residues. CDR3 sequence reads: CASTAGVSQETQYF. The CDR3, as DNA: TGTGCCAGTACCGCGGGAGTTTCGCAAGAGACCCAGTACTTC.

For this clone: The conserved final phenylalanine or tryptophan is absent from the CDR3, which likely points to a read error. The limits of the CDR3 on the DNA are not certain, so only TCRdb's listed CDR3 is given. The CDR3 loop is CASSLLGNQPKHL. This sequence joins TRBV28 and TRBJ1-5; the table gives TRBD1 as D, unverified against the DNA. The CDR3 spans 13 residues, counting both ends. Germline V gene lookup returns CDR1 MDHEN and CDR2 SYDVKM.

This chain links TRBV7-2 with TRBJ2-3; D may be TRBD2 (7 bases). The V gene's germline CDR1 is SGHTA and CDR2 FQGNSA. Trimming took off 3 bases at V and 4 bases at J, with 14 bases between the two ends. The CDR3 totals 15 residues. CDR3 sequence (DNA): TGTGCCAGCAGCTTGTTCGGGGGGCGCCCAGATACGCAGTATTTT. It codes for CASSLFGGRPDTQYF.

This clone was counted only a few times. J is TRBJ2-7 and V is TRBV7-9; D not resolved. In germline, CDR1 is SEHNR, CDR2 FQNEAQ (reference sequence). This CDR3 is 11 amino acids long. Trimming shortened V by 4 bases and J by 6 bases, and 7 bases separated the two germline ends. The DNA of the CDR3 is TGTGCCAGCAGCTCTGGGCCCGAGCAGTACTTC. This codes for CASSSGPEQYF.

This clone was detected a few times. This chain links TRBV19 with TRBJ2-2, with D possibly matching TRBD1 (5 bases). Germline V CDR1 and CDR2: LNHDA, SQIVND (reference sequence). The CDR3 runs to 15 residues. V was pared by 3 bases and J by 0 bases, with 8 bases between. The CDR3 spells CASSIQGPNTGELFF. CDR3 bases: TGTGCCAGTAGTATTCAGGGCCCGAACACCGGGGAGCTGTTTTTT.

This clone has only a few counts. CDR3 sequence: CASSPWEGRNTEAFF. The CDR3, as DNA: TGTGCCAGCAGTCCTTGGGAGGGGCGGAACACTGAAGCTTTCTTT. The chain has TRBV27 and TRBJ1-1, with D perhaps matching TRBD1 (5 bases). The CDR3 runs to 15 residues. Germline assignment: CDR1 MNHEY and CDR2 SMNVEV (reference sequence). Between the trimmed V and J ends, which lost 5 bases and 1 base, there was a span of 14 bases.

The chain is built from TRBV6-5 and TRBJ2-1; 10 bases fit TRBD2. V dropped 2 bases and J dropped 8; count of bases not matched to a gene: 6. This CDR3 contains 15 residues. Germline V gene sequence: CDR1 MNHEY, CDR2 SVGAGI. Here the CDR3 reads CASSYELAGNDEQFF. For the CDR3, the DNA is TGTGCCAGCAGTTACGAACTAGCGGGAAACGATGAGCAGTTCTTC.

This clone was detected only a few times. The CDR3 reads CASSQDRLAGGPDGEQFF. The CDR3, as DNA: TGTGCCAGCAGCCAAGATCGTCTAGCGGGAGGGCCAGATGGCGAGCAGTTCTTC. This chain joins TRBV4-2 and TRBJ2-1; 12 positions agree with TRBD2. The germline gives CDR1 LGHNA, CDR2 YNFKEQ. V lost 0 bases to trimming and J lost 10 bases; unmatched junction nucleotides: 13. The CDR3 is made up of 18 amino acids.

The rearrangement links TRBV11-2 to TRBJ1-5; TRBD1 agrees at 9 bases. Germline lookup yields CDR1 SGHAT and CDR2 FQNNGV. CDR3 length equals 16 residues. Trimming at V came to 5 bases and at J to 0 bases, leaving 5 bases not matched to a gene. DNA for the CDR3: TGTGCCAGCAGCGCCGGGACAGGGATTAGCAATCAGCCCCAGCATTTT. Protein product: CASSAGTGISNQPQHF.

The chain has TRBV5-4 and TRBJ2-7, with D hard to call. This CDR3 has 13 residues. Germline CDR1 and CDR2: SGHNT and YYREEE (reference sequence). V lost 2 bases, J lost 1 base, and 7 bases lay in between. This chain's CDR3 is CASSFIRSYEQYF. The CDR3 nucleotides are TGTGCCAGCAGCTTCATCCGGTCCTACGAGCAGTACTTC.

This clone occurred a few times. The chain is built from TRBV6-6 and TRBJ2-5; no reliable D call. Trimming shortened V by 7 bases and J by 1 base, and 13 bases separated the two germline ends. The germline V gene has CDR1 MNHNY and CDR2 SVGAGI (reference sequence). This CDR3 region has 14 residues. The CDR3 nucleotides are TGTGCCAGCAAGGCACCTAGTTTCCAAGAGACCCAGTACTTC. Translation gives CASKAPSFQETQYF.

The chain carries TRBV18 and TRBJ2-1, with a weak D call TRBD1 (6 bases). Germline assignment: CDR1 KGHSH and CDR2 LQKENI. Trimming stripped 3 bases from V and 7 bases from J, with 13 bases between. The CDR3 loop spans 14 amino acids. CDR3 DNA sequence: TGTGCCAGCTCACCTCGCGCAGGGGAGAATGAGCAGTTCTTC. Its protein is CASSPRAGENEQFF. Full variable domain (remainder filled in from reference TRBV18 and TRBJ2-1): NAGVMQNPRHLVRRRGQEARLRCSPMKGHSHVYWYRQLPEEGLKFMVYLQKENIIDESGMPKERFSAEFPKEGPSILRIQQVVRGDSAAYFCASSPRAGENEQFFGPGTRLTVL.

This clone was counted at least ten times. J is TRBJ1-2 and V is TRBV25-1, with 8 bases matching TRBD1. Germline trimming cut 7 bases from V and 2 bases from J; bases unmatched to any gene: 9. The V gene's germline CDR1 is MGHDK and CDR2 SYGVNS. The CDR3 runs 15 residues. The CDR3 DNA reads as TGTGCCAGCACCTCTTTGGACAGGGCCAACTATGGCTACACCTTC. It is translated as CASTSLDRANYGYTF.

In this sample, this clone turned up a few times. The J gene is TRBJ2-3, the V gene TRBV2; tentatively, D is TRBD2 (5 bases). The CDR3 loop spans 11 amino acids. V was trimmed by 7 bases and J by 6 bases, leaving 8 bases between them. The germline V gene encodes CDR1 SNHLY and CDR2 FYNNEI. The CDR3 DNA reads TGTGCCAGCAAGGGAGAGGATACGCAGTATTTT. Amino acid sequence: CASKGEDTQYF.

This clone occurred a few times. The CDR3 bases are TGCAGCGTTGAAGATGCCGGGAACAATCAGCCCCAGCATTTT. Protein sequence: CSVEDAGNNQPQHF. The gene calls are TRBV29-1 and TRBJ1-5; unclear D gene. Germline V gene sequence: CDR1 SQVTM, CDR2 ANQGSEA. CDR3 length: 14 amino acids. The V end was cut by 0 bases, the J end by 3 bases, with 9 bases between.

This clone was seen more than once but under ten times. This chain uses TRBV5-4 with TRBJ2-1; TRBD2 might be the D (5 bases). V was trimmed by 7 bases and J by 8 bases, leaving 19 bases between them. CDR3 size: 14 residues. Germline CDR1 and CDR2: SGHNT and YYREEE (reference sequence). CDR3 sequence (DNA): TGTGCCAGCCGCGGGCCGGTGGAGAGGCATGAGCAGTTCTTC. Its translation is CASRGPVERHEQFF.

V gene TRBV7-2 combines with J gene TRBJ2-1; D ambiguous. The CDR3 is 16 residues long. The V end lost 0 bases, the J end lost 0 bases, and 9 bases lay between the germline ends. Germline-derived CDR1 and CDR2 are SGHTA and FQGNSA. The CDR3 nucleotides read TGTGCCAGCAGCTTAGCTATTACAAGCTCCTACAATGAGCAGTTCTTC. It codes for CASSLAITSSYNEQFF.

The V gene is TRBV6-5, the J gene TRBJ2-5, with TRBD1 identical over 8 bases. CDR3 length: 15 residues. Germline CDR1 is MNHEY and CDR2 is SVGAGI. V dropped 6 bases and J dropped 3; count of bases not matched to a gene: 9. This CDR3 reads CASSQGQGLKETQYF. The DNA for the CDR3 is TGTGCCAGCAGCCAAGGACAGGGTCTAAAAGAGACCCAGTACTTC.

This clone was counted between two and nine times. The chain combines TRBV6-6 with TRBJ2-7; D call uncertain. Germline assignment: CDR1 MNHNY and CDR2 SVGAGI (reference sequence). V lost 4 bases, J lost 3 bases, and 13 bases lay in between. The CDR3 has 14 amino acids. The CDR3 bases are TGTGCCAGCAGTTCCCACTCACAGATCTACGAGCAGTACTTC. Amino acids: CASSSHSQIYEQYF.

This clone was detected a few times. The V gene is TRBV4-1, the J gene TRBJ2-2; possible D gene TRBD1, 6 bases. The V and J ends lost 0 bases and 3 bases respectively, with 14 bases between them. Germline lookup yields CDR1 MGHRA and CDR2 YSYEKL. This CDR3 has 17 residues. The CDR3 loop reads CASSQEGGGGYTGELFF. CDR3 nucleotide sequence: TGCGCCAGCAGCCAAGAAGGGGGTGGGGGCTACACCGGGGAGCTGTTTTTT.

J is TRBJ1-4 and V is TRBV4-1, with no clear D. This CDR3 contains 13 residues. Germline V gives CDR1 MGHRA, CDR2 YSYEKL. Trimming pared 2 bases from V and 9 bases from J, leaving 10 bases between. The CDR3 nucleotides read TGCGCCAGCAGCCAAATTGGGCCCAAAAAACTGTTTTTT. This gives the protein CASSQIGPKKLFF.

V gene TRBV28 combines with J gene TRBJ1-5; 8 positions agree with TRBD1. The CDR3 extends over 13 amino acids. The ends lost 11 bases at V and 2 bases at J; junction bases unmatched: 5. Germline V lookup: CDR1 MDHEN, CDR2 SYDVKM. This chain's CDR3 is CAGKTGGNQPQHF. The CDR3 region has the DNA TGTGCCGGCAAGACAGGGGGCAATCAGCCCCAGCATTTT.

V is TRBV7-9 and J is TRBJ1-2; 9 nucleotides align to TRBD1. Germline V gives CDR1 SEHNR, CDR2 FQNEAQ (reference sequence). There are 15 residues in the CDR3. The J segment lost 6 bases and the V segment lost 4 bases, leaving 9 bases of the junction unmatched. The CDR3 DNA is TGTGCCAGCAGCTCACAGGGGGCGCGACAGAATGGCTACACCTTC. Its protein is CASSSQGARQNGYTF.

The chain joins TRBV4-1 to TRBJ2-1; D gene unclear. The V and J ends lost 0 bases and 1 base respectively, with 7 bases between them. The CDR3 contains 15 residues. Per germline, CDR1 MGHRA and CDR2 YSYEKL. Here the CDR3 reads CASSQEDRSYNEQFF. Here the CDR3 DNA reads TGCGCCAGCAGCCAAGAAGATAGATCCTACAATGAGCAGTTCTTC.